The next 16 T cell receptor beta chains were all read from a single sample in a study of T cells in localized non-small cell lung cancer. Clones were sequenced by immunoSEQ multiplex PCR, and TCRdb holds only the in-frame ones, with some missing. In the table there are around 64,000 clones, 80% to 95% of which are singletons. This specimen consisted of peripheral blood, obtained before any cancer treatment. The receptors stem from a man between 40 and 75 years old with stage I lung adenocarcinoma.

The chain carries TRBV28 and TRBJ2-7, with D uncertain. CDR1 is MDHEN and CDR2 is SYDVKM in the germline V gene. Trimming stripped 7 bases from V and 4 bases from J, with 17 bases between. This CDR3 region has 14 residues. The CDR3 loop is CASNGGGNIYEQYF. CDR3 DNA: TGTGCCAGCAATGGTGGCGGAAACATTTACGAGCAGTACTTC.

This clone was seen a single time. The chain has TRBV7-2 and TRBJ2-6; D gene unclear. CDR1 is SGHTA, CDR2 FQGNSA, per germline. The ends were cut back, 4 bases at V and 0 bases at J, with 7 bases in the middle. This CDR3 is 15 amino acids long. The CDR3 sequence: CASSSRSSGANVLTF. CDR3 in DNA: TGTGCCAGCAGCTCCAGGAGCTCTGGGGCCAACGTCCTGACTTTC. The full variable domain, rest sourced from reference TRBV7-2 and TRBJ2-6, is GAGVSQSPSNKVTEKGKDVELRCDPISGHTALYWYRQSLGQGLEFLIYFQGNSAPDKSGLPSDRFSAERTGGSVSTLTIQRTQQEDSAVYLCASSSRSSGANVLTFGAGSRLTVL.

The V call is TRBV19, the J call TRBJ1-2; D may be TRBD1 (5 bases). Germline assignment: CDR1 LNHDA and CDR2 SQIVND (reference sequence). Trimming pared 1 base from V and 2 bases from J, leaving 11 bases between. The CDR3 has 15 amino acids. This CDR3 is CASSIGPTANYGYTF. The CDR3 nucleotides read TGTGCCAGTAGTATAGGGCCGACAGCGAACTATGGCTACACCTTC.

The CDR3 protein is CASSRDRLKQYF. The CDR3 bases are TGTGCCAGCAGCCGTGACAGGCTTAAACAGTACTTC. J is TRBJ2-7 and V is TRBV5-8, with TRBD1 as a possible D gene (6 bases). There are 12 residues in the CDR3. The V end was cut by 4 bases, the J end by 10 bases, with 15 bases between. CDR1 and CDR2 from the germline V gene are SGHTS and YDEGEE. The full variable domain, completed using reference TRBV5-8 and TRBJ2-7, is EAGVTQSPTHLIKTRGQQATLRCSPISGHTSVYWYQQALGLGLQFLLWYDEGEERNRGNFPPRFSGRQFPNYSSELNVNALELEDSALYLCASSRDRLKQYFGPGTRLTVT.

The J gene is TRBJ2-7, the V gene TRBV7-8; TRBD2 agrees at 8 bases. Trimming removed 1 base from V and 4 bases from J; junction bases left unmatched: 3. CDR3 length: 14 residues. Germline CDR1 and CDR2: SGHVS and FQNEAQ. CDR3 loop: CASSLGSGSYEQYF. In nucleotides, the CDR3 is TGTGCCAGCAGCTTAGGGAGCGGGAGTTACGAGCAGTACTTC.

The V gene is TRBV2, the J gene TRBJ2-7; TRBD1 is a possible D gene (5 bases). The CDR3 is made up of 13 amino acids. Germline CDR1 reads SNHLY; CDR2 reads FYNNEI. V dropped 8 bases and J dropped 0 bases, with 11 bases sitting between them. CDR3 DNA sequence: TGTGCCAGCTATCGGCAGGGCTCCTACGAGCAGTACTTC. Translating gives CASYRQGSYEQYF.

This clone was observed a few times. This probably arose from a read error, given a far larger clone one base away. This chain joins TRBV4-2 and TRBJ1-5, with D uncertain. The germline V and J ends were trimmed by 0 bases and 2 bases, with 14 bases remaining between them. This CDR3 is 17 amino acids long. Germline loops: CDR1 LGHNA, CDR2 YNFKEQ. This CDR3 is CASSQDGTLVGNQPQHF. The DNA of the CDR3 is TGTGCCAGCAGCCAAGACGGCACTTTAGTTGGCAATCAGCCCCAGCATTTT.

Here the CDR3 DNA reads TGTGCCAGCAGCTTGTCGGGGGGAGAGACCCAGTACTTC. It yields the protein CASSLSGGETQYF. The V and J genes are TRBV5-6 and TRBJ2-5; 7 positions match TRBD2. The CDR3 runs to 13 residues. Trimming cost V 1 base and J 4 bases; bases outside gene matches: 1. Germline CDR1 and CDR2: SGHDT and YYEEEE.

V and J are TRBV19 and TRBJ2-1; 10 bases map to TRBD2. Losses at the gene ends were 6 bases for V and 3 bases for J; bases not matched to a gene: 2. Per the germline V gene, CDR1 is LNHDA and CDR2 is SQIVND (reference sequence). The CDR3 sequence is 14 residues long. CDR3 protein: CASSLAGDYNEQFF. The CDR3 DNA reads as TGTGCCAGTAGCCTAGCGGGAGACTACAATGAGCAGTTCTTC.

This CDR3 reads CASRGQNNSPLHF. The DNA of the CDR3 is TGTGCCAGCAGGGGACAGAATAATTCACCCCTCCACTTT. This chain links TRBV2 with TRBJ1-6; TRBD1 aligns across 7 bases. The germline V gene has CDR1 SNHLY and CDR2 FYNNEI. J gave up 5 bases and V 6 bases, and 1 base lay outside the gene matches. The CDR3 spans 13 residues. Complete variable domain (other parts from reference TRBV2 and TRBJ1-6): EPEVTQTPSHQVTQMGQEVILRCVPISNHLYFYWYRQILGQKVEFLVSFYNNEISEKSEIFDDQFSVERPDGSNFTLKIRSTKLEDSAMYFCASRGQNNSPLHFGNGTRLTVT.

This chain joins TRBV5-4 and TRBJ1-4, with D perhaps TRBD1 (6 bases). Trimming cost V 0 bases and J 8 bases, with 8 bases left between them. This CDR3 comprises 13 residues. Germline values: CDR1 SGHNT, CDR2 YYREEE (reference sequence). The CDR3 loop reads CASSLGTEEKLFF. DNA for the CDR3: TGTGCCAGCAGCTTGGGGACAGAAGAAAAACTGTTTTTT.

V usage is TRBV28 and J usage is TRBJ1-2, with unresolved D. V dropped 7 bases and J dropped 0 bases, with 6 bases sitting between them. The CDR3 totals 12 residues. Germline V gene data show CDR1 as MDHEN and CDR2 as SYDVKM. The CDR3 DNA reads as TGTGCCAGCATGGGAGCTAACTATGGCTACACCTTC. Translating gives CASMGANYGYTF.

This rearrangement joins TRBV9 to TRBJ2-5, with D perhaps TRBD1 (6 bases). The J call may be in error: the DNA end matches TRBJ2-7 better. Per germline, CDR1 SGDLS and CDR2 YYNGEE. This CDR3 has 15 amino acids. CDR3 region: CASSVGTVGSYEQYF. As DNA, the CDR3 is TGTGCCAGCAGCGTAGGGACAGTTGGCTCCTACGAGCAGTACTTC.

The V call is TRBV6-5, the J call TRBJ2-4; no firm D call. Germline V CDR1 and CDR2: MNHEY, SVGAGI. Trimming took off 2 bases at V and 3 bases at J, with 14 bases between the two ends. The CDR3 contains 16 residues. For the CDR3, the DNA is TGTGCCAGCAGTTACGCTTCTACCCCGAACAAAAACATTCAGTACTTC. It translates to CASSYASTPNKNIQYF.

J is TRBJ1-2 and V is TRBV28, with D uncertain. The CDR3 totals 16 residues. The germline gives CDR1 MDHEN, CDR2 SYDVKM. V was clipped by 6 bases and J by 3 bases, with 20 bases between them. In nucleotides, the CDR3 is TGTGCCAGCAGGGCTGACAAGTTCGACGGATACTATGGCTACACCTTC. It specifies CASRADKFDGYYGYTF.

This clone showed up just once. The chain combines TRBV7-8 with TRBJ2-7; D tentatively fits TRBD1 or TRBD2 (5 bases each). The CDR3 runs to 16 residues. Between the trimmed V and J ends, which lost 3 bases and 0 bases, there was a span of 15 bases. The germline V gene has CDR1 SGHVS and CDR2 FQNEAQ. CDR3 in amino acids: CASSFWGILSSYEQYF. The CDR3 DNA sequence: TGTGCCAGCAGCTTTTGGGGGATCCTAAGCTCCTACGAGCAGTACTTC.